This T cell receptor beta chain was found in a study of regulatory T cells in long-lasting Graves disease. Through Arm-PCR of CDR3 regions and iRepertoire HTBI primers, TCR beta libraries were built. TCRdb reanalysed the multiplex PCR reads using MiXCR and keeps one entry per CDR3 protein. The sample has more than 400,000 distinct CDR3 sequences; approximately 16% are singletons. The time point here: newly diagnosed GD, antithyroid drugs for less than 3 months. The TCR library was made from RNA that had been extracted from PBMCs in TRIzol. The CDR3 sequence is 16 residues long. V trimming: 0 bases; J trimming: 4 bases; junction bases outside the gene matches: 3. Germline loops: CDR1 SGHAT, CDR2 FQDESV (reference sequence). Study-wide results and limits: Persistent-disease Graves' patients showed less TCR diversity than new cases. Peripheral blood alone, not thyroid tissue, underwent study.

At least ten counts were recorded for this clonotype. Its antigen is still unknown. These records were also assigned to another study, of T cells in Graves' hyperthyroidism and ophthalmopathy. That study reports: The authors deemed Graves' hyperthyroidism stable absent ophthalmopathy progression within 18 months. Appearing also in blood were most of the thyroid clonotypes expanded above 0.001.

The clonotype was recovered from a young woman with Graves disease. Sequencing used peripheral blood mononuclear cells (PBMCs), obtained at new diagnosis, from a patient treated with antithyroid drugs. This chain joins TRBV11-1 and TRBJ2-2; 9 nucleotides match TRBD1. Here the CDR3 DNA reads TGTGCCAGCAGCTTAGCTGGGACAGGGCCCACCGGGGAGCTGTTTTTT. Its protein product is CASSLAGTGPTGELFF.